This T cell receptor (beta chain) originates from a study of T cells in Graves' hyperthyroidism and ophthalmopathy. The CDR3 regions of TCR beta were amplified from RNA transcripts. Carried out on the TCR CDR3, a first-round RT-PCR used the HTBI primer set. Using its own MiXCR run on the multiplex PCR reads, TCRdb lists one record per CDR3 protein. The sample holds some 500,000 distinct CDR3 sequences, about 24% seen once. This clonotype has a single count. At one end the junction does not follow the germline gene, possibly because of a read error. Material for sequencing was blood. The TCR sequence derives from a woman in her twenties or thirties with Graves' ophthalmopathy.

The CDR3 DNA sequence: TGTGCCAGCAGTTATGGGGTGGGGGCCTTCAGCGCCATGGTGCAGTACTTT. Residues: CASSYGVGAFSAMVQYF. The chain links TRBV6-5 to TRBJ2-7, with D maybe TRBD1 (6 bases). Germline CDR1 MNHEY, CDR2 SVGAGI. The CDR3 length is 17 residues.